A selection of T cell receptor beta chains follows, all from one sample in a study of cytomegalovirus exposure and HLA in healthy donors. Sequenced by immunoSEQ multiplex PCR; TCRdb stores in-frame clones only, minus some. This sample has some 41,000 clones, with over 85% found just once. Sequencing was performed on PBMCs. The receptors shown here come from a woman under 30 in good health and CMV-seronegative. CDR3s include the opening cysteine and the closing phenylalanine or tryptophan. A D gene is named only where the DNA matches it firmly. Clone size is not always given. Where it is, it says once, few, many or a class for expanded clones.

j_call cdr3_length v_call clone_size d_call cdr3_nt cdr3_aa
TRBJ2-5 16 TRBV2 . . TGTGCCAGCAGTGAAGCGGGAGGTATGGGCCAAGAGACCCAGTACTTC CASSEAGGMGQETQYF
TRBJ2-1 13 TRBV2 . TRBD2 TGTGCCGCCAGCGGGGGGGCCAGAAATGAGCAGTTCTTC CAASGGARNEQFF
TRBJ1-6 15 TRBV7-9 . TRBD1 TGTGCCAGCATTAGGACAGGGCAGTATAATTCACCCCTCCACTTT CASIRTGQYNSPLHF
TRBJ2-1 16 TRBV6-4 . TRBD2 TGTGCCAGCAGTGAAGACGGGACTAGCGGCTACAATGAGCAGTTCTTC CASSEDGTSGYNEQFF
TRBJ2-3 17 TRBV4-2 . TRBD2 TGTGCCAGCAGCTGGACTAGCGGGAGGGATAGCACAGATACGCAGTATTTT CASSWTSGRDSTDTQYF
TRBJ2-3 15 TRBV28 . TRBD1 TGTGCCAGCAGTTTCGGACAGGGGGTCACAGATACGCAGTATTTT CASSFGQGVTDTQYF
TRBJ1-2 13 TRBV10-2 . . TGCGCCAGCATGATTACAGGGAATTATGGCTACACCTTC CASMITGNYGYTF
TRBJ1-4 13 TRBV28 . . TGTGCCAGCAGTCCCACAGGGAATGAAAAACTGTTTTTT CASSPTGNEKLFF
TRBJ1-1 13 TRBV28 . . TGTGCCAGCAGCCGGGGGGGGTCCACTGAAGCTTTCTTT CASSRGGSTEAFF
TRBJ2-5 17 TRBV21-1 . . TGTGCCAGCAGCTCCAACATAGCGGGACATTACCAAGAGACCCAGTACTTC CASSSNIAGHYQETQYF
TRBJ1-5 14 TRBV7-8 once . TGTGCCAGCAGCGCCCCTGGGGGGTATCAGCCCCAGCATTTT CASSAPGGYQPQHF
TRBJ2-1 13 TRBV7-3 . . TGTGCCAGCAGCCCCTGGAGGGCGGATGAGCAGTTCTTC CASSPWRADEQFF
TRBJ1-5 13 TRBV19 . . TGTGCCAGTAGTATTATGGGGGGGCAGCCCCAGCATTTT CASSIMGGQPQHF
TRBJ2-1 14 TRBV30 . TRBD2 TGTGCCCCACGCTTTAGCGGGAGGGAACGGTGGCAGTTCTTC CAPRFSGRERWQFF
TRBJ1-1 14 TRBV19 . . TGTGCCAGTAGTCTTGCGGCAGCGGGGGATGAAGCTTTCTTT CASSLAAAGDEAFF
TRBJ1-1 13 TRBV29-1 . . TGCAGCGTTGAAGATCTAGAGTACACTGAAGCTTTCTTT CSVEDLEYTEAFF
TRBJ1-4 16 TRBV28 . TRBD1 TGTGCCAGCAGTGCGCCCCCAGGGGGAGGTAAAGAAAAACTGTTTTTT CASSAPPGGGKEKLFF
TRBJ2-1 19 TRBV5-1 . . TGCGCCAGCAGCCTCCGAGGACAGCCCCTTGAAGCCTCCTACAATGAGCAGTTCTTC CASSLRGQPLEASYNEQFF
TRBJ2-7 14 TRBV28 . . TGTGCCAGCATCAGAGCGGAAAGCTCCTACGAGCAGTACTTC CASIRAESSYEQYF
TRBJ1-1 17 TRBV18 . TRBD1 TGTGCCAGCTCACCAGTTACTACAGGGGGAGTGGACACTGAAGCTTTCTTT CASSPVTTGGVDTEAFF
TRBJ1-1 14 TRBV4-1 . . TGCGCCAGCAGCCCGATACAGGGGAACACTGAAGCTTTCTTT CASSPIQGNTEAFF
TRBJ2-7 15 TRBV19 . TRBD2 TGTGCCAGTAGGACGGGACTAGCGGGAGTATACGAGCAGTACTTC CASRTGLAGVYEQYF
TRBJ2-1 13 TRBV2 . . TGTGCCAGCAGTTGGACAGATTACAATGAGCAGTTCTTC CASSWTDYNEQFF